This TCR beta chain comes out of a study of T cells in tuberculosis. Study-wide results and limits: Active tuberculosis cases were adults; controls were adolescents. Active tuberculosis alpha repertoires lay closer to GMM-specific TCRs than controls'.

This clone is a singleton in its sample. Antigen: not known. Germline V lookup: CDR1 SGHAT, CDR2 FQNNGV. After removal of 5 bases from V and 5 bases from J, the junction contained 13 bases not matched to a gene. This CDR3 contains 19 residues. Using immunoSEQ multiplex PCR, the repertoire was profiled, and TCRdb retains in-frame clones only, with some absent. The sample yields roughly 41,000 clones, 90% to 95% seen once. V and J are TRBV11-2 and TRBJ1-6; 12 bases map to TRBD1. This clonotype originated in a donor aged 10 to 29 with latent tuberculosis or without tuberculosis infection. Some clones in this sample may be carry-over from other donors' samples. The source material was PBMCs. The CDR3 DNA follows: TGTGCCAGCAGCCCAGGGACAGGGGGCTCAAGATTTCATAATTCACCCCTCCACTTT. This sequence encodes CASSPGTGGSRFHNSPLHF.